This is a list of T cell receptor beta chains from one sample in a study of T cell repertoires in cytomegalovirus infection. Which antigens these TCRs recognize remains unknown. One entry per CDR3 protein results from TCRdb running MiXCR on the reads. Of some 560,000 distinct CDR3 sequences in the sample, almost 40% were seen once. The sample was cultured PBMCs, taken from culture after CMV antigen stimulation. The receptors were gathered from a human donor in good health (CMV status not recorded). Some clones in this sample may be carry-over from other donors' samples. CDR3s include the opening cysteine and the closing phenylalanine or tryptophan. Fields, in order: D gene, J gene, clone size, V gene, CDR3 DNA, CDR3 protein. The D gene is left open where the match is weak. Size values are once, few and many counts, or a class for expanded clones, and some rows have none.

D: .; J: TRBJ1-1; size: .; V: TRBV4-1; DNA: TGCGCCAGCAGCCAAGGGGGAGGGCAGGCTTTCTTT; CDR3: CASSQGGGQAFF
D: .; J: TRBJ1-2; size: .; V: TRBV19; DNA: TGTGCCAGTAGTATCTTGGCCGGGGCGATGGGCTACACCTTC; CDR3: CASSILAGAMGYTF
D: .; J: TRBJ2-1; size: few; V: TRBV4-2; DNA: TGTGCCAGCAGCCAAACCATGAGCTCCTACAATGAGCAGTTCTTC; CDR3: CASSQTMSSYNEQFF
D: TRBD1; J: TRBJ1-1; size: .; V: TRBV7-6; DNA: TGTGCCAGCAGCCAAACAGGGGGCCCCTCTGAAGCTTTCTTT; CDR3: CASSQTGGPSEAFF
D: TRBD1; J: TRBJ1-2; size: .; V: TRBV2; DNA: TGTGCCAGCAGTGGAGGGACAGGGGGAGGCTACACCTTC; CDR3: CASSGGTGGGYTF
D: .; J: TRBJ2-1; size: few; V: TRBV7-9; DNA: TGTGCCAGCAGCTTAATCTCGGTATACAATGAGCAGTTCTTC; CDR3: CASSLISVYNEQFF
D: TRBD2; J: TRBJ2-7; size: few; V: TRBV7-8; DNA: TGTGCCAGCAGCTTTCTAATAGCGGGGGATTACGAGCAGTACTTC; CDR3: CASSFLIAGDYEQYF
D: .; J: TRBJ1-2; size: .; V: TRBV12-3/TRBV12-4; DNA: TGTGCCAGCAGTTTGGGGGAAAGGGATGGCTACACCTTC; CDR3: CASSLGERDGYTF
D: TRBD2; J: TRBJ2-7; size: few; V: TRBV7-6; DNA: TGTGCCAGCAGCTTAGAGAGCGGGAGGATTTACGAGCAGTACTTC; CDR3: CASSLESGRIYEQYF
D: .; J: TRBJ2-3; size: many; V: TRBV7-2; DNA: TGTGCCAGCAGCTTACTAGCAGTGGATACGCAGTATTTT; CDR3: CASSLLAVDTQYF
D: TRBD2; J: TRBJ2-2; size: .; V: TRBV12-3/TRBV12-4; DNA: TGTGCCAGCAGTTTCTGGGGGGGGAACACCGGGGAGCTGTTTTTT; CDR3: CASSFWGGNTGELFF
D: TRBD2; J: TRBJ2-3; size: few; V: TRBV28; DNA: TGTGCCAGCAGTCCCCCCGGGGGGTATATCGGGGGTGGTACGCAGTATTTT; CDR3: CASSPPGGYIGGGTQYF
D: TRBD2; J: TRBJ2-5; size: many; V: TRBV7-2; DNA: TGTGCCAGCAGCGCAAGGCCCCGGACTAGCGGGAGGGCCCTAGAGACCCAGTACTTC; CDR3: CASSARPRTSGRALETQYF
D: TRBD2; J: TRBJ2-1; size: few; V: TRBV18; DNA: TGTGCCAGCTCACCGACTAGCGGGAATGAGCAGTTCTTC; CDR3: CASSPTSGNEQFF
D: .; J: TRBJ1-1; size: .; V: TRBV10-3; DNA: TGTGCCATTAGATCTGTCGCTGAAGCTTTCTTT; CDR3: CAIRSVAEAFF
D: .; J: TRBJ2-1; size: .; V: TRBV18; DNA: TGTGCCAGCTCACCCGGTGGTTACTCCTACAATGAGCAGTTCTTC; CDR3: CASSPGGYSYNEQFF
D: .; J: TRBJ1-1; size: .; V: TRBV19; DNA: TGTGCCAGTAATAGAGAGGGATTGAACACTGAAGCTTTCTTT; CDR3: CASNREGLNTEAFF
D: .; J: TRBJ1-4; size: .; V: TRBV5-6; DNA: TGTGCCAGCAGCATAGGCGTAACTAATGAAAAACTGTTTTTT; CDR3: CASSIGVTNEKLFF
D: .; J: TRBJ1-2; size: many; V: TRBV7-8; DNA: TGTGCCAGCAGCTTAAGGGGGAACTATGGCTACACCTTC; CDR3: CASSLRGNYGYTF
D: .; J: TRBJ2-1; size: .; V: TRBV5-1; DNA: TGCGCCAGCAGCACCCTCTACAATGAGAAGTTCTTC; CDR3: CASSTLYNEKFF
D: TRBD2; J: TRBJ2-3; size: few; V: TRBV11-2; DNA: TGTGCCAGCAGCTTAGGACTAGCTCAAGATACGCAGTATTTT; CDR3: CASSLGLAQDTQYF
D: .; J: TRBJ1-2; size: .; V: TRBV18; DNA: TGTGCCAGCTCACCATCGGTTCAGTCAGGGCGTTTTCAGTATGGCTACACCTTC; CDR3: CASSPSVQSGRFQYGYTF
D: .; J: TRBJ2-7; size: .; V: TRBV11-2; DNA: TGTGCCAGCAGCTTACTGGTGGGCCAAGGGTCCTACGAGCAGTACTTC; CDR3: CASSLLVGQGSYEQYF
D: .; J: TRBJ2-5; size: once; V: TRBV2; DNA: TGTGCCAGCAGTGAGGAGGGCCGAGAGACCCAGTACTTC; CDR3: CASSEEGRETQYF
D: TRBD2; J: TRBJ2-5; size: .; V: TRBV15; DNA: TGTGCCACCAACCCGACTAGCGGGGGACCAAGGGAGACCCAGTACTTC; CDR3: CATNPTSGGPRETQYF
D: .; J: TRBJ2-7; size: many; V: TRBV7-2; DNA: TGTGCCAGCAGCTTAGCTACAGGGAACTACGAGCAGTACTTC; CDR3: CASSLATGNYEQYF
D: .; J: TRBJ2-7; size: .; V: TRBV9; DNA: TGTGCCAGCAGCGCATGGGACAAGCCCTACGAGCAGTACTTC; CDR3: CASSAWDKPYEQYF
D: .; J: TRBJ2-5; size: .; V: TRBV7-9; DNA: TGTGCCAGCAGCCTCCAGGGCCATGGAACCCAGTACTTC; CDR3: CASSLQGHGTQYF